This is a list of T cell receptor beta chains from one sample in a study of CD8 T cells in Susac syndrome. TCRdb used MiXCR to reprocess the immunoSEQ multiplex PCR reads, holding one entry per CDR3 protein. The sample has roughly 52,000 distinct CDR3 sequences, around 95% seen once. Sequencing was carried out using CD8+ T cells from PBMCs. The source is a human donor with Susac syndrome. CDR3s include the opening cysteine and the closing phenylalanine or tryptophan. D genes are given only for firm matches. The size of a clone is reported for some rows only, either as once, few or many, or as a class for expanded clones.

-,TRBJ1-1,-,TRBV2,CASDKGRGNTEAFF,TGTGCCAGCGACAAGGGTCGGGGGAACACTGAAGCTTTCTTT
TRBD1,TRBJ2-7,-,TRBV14,CASSLDRSEVEQYF,TGTGCCAGCAGCCTGGACAGGTCAGAGGTCGAGCAGTACTTC
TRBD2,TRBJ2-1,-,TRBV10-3,CAISESERGFHNEQFF,TGTGCCATCAGTGAGTCCGAGCGGGGTTTCCACAATGAGCAGTTCTTC
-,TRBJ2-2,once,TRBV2,CASRDFTGELFF,TGTGCCAGCAGGGACTTCACCGGGGAGCTGTTTTTT
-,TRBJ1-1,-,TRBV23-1,CASSQFGMNTEAFF,TGCGCCAGCAGTCAATTTGGGATGAACACTGAAGCTTTCTTT
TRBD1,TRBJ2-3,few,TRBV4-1,CASSQTDRGIDTQYF,TGCGCCAGCAGCCAAACCGACAGGGGGATAGATACGCAGTATTTT
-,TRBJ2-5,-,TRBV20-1,CSALTETQYF,TGCAGTGCACTAACGGAGACCCAGTACTTC
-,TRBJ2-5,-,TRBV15,CATTTVPETQYF,TGTGCCACCACGACCGTCCCGGAGACCCAGTACTTC
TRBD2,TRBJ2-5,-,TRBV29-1,CSVVRLSGESQETQYF,TGCAGCGTTGTTCGACTTAGCGGGGAGAGCCAAGAGACCCAGTACTTC
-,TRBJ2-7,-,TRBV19,CASSVPGQGPYEQYF,TGTGCCAGTAGTGTTCCGGGTCAGGGGCCCTACGAGCAGTACTTC
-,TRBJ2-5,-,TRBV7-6,CASSLGGGQETQYF,TGTGCCAGCAGCTTAGGTGGGGGACAAGAGACCCAGTACTTC
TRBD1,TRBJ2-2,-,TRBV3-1,CASSQARQGDTGELFF,TGTGCCAGCAGCCAAGCTAGACAGGGGGACACCGGGGAGCTGTTTTTT
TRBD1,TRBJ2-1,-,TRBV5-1,CASSLEDRGDEQFF,TGCGCCAGCAGCTTGGAGGACAGGGGGGATGAGCAGTTCTTC
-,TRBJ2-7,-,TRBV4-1,CASSQDRGSSSYEQYF,TGCGCCAGCAGCCAAGATAGAGGCAGCAGCTCCTACGAGCAGTACTTC
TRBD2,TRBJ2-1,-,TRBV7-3,CASSLLAGVGEQFF,TGTGCCAGCAGCTTACTAGCGGGGGTGGGTGAGCAGTTCTTC
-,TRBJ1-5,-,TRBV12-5,CASGLVQGMGNQPQHF,TGTGCTAGTGGTTTGGTACAGGGAATGGGCAATCAGCCCCAGCATTTT
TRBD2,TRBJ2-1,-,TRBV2,CASSYIAGGSYNEQFF,TGTGCCAGCAGCTACATAGCGGGGGGGAGTTACAATGAGCAGTTCTTC
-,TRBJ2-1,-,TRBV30,CAWREEYNEQFF,TGTGCCTGGAGGGAAGAATACAATGAGCAGTTCTTC
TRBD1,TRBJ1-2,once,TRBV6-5,CASSYTGGSYGYTF,TGTGCCAGCAGTTACACAGGGGGCAGCTATGGCTACACCTTC
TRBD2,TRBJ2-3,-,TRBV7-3,CASSALAGGRFYTQYF,TGTGCCAGCAGCGCACTAGCGGGGGGGCGGTTTTATACGCAGTATTTT
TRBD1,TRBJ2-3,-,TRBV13,CASSSNDGLNRGGTDTQYF,TGTGCCAGCAGCTCAAATGACGGCCTAAACAGGGGCGGCACAGATACGCAGTATTTT
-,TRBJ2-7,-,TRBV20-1,CSARALDEQYF,TGCAGTGCTAGAGCCCTCGACGAGCAGTACTTC
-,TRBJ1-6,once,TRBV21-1,CASPRLYSPLHF,TGTGCCAGCCCGAGGTTGTATTCACCCCTCCACTTT
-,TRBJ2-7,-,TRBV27,CASTPGPSYEQYF,TGTGCCAGCACCCCGGGTCCTTCCTACGAGCAGTACTTC
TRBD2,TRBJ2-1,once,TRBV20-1,CSARGVAGGYNEQFF,TGCAGTGCTAGAGGGGTAGCGGGGGGCTACAATGAGCAGTTCTTC
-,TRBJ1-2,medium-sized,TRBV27,CASSLSTSSGHYGYTF,TGTGCCAGCAGTTTATCGACCTCCTCGGGGCACTATGGCTACACCTTC
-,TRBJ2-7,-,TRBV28,CASSALDREGEQYF,TGTGCCAGCAGTGCTTTGGACAGGGAGGGTGAGCAGTACTTC
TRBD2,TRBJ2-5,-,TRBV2,CASRFGTSGILMETQYF,TGTGCCAGCAGATTCGGGACTAGCGGAATATTAATGGAGACCCAGTACTTC
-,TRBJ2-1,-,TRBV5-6,CASSLGALAIYNEQFF,TGTGCCAGCAGCTTGGGTGCTCTAGCTATCTACAATGAGCAGTTCTTC
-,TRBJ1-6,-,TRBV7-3,CASSLRPGRDSPLHF,TGTGCCAGCAGCTTAAGGCCGGGACGAGATTCACCCCTCCACTTT
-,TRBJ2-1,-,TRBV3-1,CASSPHPHEQFF,TGTGCCAGCAGCCCCCATCCCCATGAGCAGTTCTTC
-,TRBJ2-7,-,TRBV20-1,CSALGLEIEQYF,TGCAGTGCCCTGGGACTGGAGATCGAGCAGTACTTC
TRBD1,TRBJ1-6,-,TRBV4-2,CASSQGGQGDSPLHF,TGTGCCAGCAGCCAAGGGGGACAGGGCGATTCACCCCTCCACTTT
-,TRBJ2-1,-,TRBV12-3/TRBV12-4,CASSLTGKYNEQFF,TGTGCCAGCAGTTTAACGGGAAAGTACAATGAGCAGTTCTTC
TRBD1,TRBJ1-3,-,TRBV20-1,CSASDRGNGNTIYF,TGCAGTGCTAGCGACAGGGGGAATGGAAACACCATATATTTT
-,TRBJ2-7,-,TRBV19,CASSWTSPPNEQYF,TGTGCCAGTTCCTGGACGTCCCCCCCCAACGAGCAGTACTTC
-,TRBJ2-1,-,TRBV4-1,CASSSGDSEVF,TGCGCCAGCAGCTCTGGGGACTCGGAAGTCTTC
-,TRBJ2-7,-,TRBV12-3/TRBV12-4,CASSPPDLYEQYF,TGTGCCAGCAGTCCCCCGGACCTCTACGAGCAGTACTTC
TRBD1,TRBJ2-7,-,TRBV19,CASSIYRGTYEQYF,TGTGCCAGTAGTATATACAGGGGGACCTACGAGCAGTACTTC
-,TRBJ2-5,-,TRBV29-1,CSVEARLETQYF,TGCAGCGTTGAAGCGAGGTTGGAGACCCAGTACTTC
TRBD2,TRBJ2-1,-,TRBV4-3,CASSQDSGGPFEQFF,TGCGCCAGCAGCCAAGATTCGGGGGGGCCGTTTGAGCAGTTCTTC
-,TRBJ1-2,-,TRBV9,CASRRDGYTF,TGTGCCAGCAGACGAGATGGCTACACCTTC
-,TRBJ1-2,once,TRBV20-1,CSATASSDYGYTF,TGCAGTGCCACGGCCTCCAGTGACTATGGCTACACCTTC
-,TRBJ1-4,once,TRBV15,CATSTSGLRVGTNEKLFF,TGTGCCACCAGCACGTCAGGGCTCCGGGTGGGAACTAATGAAAAACTGTTTTTT
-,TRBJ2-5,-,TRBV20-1,CSASIQDIWQETQYF,TGCAGTGCCTCCATCCAGGACATTTGGCAAGAGACCCAGTACTTC
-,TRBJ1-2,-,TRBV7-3,CASSLMAGRGKGYTF,TGTGCCAGCAGCTTAATGGCAGGGAGGGGAAAAGGCTACACCTTC
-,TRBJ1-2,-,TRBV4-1,CASSQVAGVFGYTF,TGCGCCAGCAGCCAAGTGGCGGGGGTCTTTGGCTACACCTTC
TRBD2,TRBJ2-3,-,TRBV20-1,CSARDLGGVRTDTQYF,TGCAGTGCTAGAGACTTGGGGGGGGTTAGGACAGATACGCAGTATTTT
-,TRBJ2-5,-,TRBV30,CAWSATLDRYQETQYF,TGTGCCTGGAGTGCGACCCTCGACAGGTACCAAGAGACCCAGTACTTC
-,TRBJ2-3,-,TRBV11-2,CASSQGSTGTDTQYF,TGTGCCAGCAGCCAGGGGTCCACAGGGACAGATACGCAGTATTTT